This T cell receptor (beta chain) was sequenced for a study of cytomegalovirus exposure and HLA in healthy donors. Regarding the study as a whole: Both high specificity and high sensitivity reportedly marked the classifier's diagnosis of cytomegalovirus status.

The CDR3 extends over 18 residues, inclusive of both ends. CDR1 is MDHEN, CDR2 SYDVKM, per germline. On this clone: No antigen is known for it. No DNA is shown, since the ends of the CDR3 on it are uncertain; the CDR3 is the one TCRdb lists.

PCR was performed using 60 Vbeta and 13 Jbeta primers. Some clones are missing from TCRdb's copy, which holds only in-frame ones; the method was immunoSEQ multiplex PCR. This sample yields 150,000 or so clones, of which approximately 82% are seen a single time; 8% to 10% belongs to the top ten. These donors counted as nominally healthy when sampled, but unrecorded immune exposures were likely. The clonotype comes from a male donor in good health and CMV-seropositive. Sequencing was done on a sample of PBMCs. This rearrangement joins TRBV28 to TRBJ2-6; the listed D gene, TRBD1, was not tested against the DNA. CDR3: CASSLLGRFGSGANVPTF.